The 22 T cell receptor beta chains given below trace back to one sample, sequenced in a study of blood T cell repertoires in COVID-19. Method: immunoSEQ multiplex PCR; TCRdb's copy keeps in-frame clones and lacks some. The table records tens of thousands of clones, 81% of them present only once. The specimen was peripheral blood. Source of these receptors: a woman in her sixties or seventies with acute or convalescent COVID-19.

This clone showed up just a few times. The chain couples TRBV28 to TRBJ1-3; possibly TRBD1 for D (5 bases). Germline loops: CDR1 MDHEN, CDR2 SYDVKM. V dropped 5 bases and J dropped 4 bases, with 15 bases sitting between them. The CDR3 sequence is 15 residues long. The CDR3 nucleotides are TGTGCCAGCAGTGTAATTCAGGGTAGGGGAAACACCATATATTTT. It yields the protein CASSVIQGRGNTIYF. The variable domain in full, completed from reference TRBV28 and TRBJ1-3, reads DVKVTQSSRYLVKRTGEKVFLECVQDMDHENMFWYRQDPGLGLRLIYFSYDVKMKEKGDIPEGYSVSREKKERFSLILESASTNQTSMYLCASSVIQGRGNTIYFGEGSWLTVV.

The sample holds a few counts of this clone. CDR3 DNA: TGTGCCAGCAGCTTAGGGTCTAGCGGGAGAATGAACGAGCAGTACTTC. It encodes CASSLGSSGRMNEQYF. The rearrangement links TRBV7-9 to TRBJ2-7, with TRBD2 identical over 10 bases. The germline CDR1 and CDR2 sequences are SEHNR and FQNEAQ (reference sequence). The V and J ends lost 1 base and 5 bases, in that order; junction bases with no gene match: 8. This CDR3 has 16 amino acids.

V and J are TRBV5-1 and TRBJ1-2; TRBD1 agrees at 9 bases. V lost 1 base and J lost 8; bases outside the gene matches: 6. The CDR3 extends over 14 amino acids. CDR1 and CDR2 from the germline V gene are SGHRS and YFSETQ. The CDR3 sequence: CASSLRTGEAGYTF. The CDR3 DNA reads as TGCGCCAGCAGCTTGCGGACAGGGGAAGCCGGCTACACCTTC.

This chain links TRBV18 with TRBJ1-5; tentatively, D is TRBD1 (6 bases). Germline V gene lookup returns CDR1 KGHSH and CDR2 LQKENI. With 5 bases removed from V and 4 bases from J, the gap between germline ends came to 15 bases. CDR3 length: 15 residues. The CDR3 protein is CASSTGTSSNQPQHF. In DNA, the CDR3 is TGTGCCAGCTCAACCGGGACATCTTCAAATCAGCCCCAGCATTTT.

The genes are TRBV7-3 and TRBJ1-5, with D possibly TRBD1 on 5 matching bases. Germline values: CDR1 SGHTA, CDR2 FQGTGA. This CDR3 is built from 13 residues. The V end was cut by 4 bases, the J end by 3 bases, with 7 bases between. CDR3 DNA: TGTGCCAGCAGCTGGGACTTCAATCAGCCCCAGCATTTT. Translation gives CASSWDFNQPQHF.

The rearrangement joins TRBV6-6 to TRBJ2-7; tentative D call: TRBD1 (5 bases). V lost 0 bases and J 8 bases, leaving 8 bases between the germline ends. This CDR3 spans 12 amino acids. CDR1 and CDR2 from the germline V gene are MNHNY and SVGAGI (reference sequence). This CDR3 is CASSYSQGKQYF. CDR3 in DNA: TGTGCCAGCAGTTACTCTCAGGGAAAGCAGTACTTC.

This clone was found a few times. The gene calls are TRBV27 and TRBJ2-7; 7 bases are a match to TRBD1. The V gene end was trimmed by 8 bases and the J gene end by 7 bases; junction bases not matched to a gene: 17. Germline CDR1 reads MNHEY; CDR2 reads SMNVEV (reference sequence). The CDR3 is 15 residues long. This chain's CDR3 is CASLHPGQTSKEQYF. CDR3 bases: TGTGCCAGCCTCCATCCGGGACAGACCTCCAAGGAGCAGTACTTC.

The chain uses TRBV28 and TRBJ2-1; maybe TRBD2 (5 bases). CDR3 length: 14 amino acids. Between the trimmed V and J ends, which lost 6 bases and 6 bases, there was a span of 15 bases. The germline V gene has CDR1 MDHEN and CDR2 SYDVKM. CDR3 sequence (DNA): TGTGCCAGCAGCCTCACCGGACTCGTCAATGAGCAGTTCTTC. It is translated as CASSLTGLVNEQFF.

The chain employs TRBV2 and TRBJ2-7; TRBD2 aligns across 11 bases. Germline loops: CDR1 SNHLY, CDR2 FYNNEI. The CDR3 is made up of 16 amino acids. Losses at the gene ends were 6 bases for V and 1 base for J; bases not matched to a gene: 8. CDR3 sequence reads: CASRRLAGTFSYEQYF. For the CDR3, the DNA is TGTGCCAGCAGGCGACTAGCGGGAACCTTTTCCTACGAGCAGTACTTC.

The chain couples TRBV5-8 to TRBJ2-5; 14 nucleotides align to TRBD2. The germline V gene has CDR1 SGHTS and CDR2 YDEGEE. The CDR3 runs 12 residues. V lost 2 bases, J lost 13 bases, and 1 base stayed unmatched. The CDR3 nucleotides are TGTGCCAGCAGCTTCGGGACTAGCGGGAGGTACTTC. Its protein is CASSFGTSGRYF.

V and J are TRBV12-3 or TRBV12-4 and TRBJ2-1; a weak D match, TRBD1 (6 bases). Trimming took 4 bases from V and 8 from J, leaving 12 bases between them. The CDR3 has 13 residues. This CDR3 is CASSWQGIHEQFF. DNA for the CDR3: TGTGCCAGCAGTTGGCAGGGGATCCATGAGCAGTTCTTC.

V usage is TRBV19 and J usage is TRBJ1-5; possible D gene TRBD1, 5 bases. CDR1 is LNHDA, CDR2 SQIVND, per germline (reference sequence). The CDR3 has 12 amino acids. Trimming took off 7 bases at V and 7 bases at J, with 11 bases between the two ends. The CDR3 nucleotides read TGTGCCAGTAACAGGCTCTCGCAGCCCCAGCATTTT. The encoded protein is CASNRLSQPQHF.

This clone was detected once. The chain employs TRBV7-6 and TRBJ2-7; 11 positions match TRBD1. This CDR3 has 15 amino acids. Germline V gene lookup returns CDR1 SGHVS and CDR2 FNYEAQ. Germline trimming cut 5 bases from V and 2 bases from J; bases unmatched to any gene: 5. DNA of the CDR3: TGTGCCAGCAGCCCAGGACAGGGGGCAGCCTACGAGCAGTACTTC. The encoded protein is CASSPGQGAAYEQYF.

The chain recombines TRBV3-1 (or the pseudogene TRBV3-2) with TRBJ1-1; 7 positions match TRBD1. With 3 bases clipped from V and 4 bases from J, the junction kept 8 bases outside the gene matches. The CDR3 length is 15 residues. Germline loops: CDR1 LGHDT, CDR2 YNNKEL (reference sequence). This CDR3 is CASSQDDRVVTEAFF. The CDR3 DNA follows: TGTGCCAGCAGCCAGGACGACAGGGTGGTCACTGAAGCTTTCTTT.

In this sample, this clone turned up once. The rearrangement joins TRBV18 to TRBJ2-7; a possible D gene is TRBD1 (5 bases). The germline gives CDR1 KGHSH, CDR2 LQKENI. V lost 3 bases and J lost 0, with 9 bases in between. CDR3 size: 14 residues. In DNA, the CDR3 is TGTGCCAGCTCACCTTGGGGCGTCTCCTACGAGCAGTACTTC. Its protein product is CASSPWGVSYEQYF. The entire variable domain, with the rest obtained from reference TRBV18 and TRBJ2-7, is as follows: NAGVMQNPRHLVRRRGQEARLRCSPMKGHSHVYWYRQLPEEGLKFMVYLQKENIIDESGMPKERFSAEFPKEGPSILRIQQVVRGDSAAYFCASSPWGVSYEQYFGPGTRLTVT.

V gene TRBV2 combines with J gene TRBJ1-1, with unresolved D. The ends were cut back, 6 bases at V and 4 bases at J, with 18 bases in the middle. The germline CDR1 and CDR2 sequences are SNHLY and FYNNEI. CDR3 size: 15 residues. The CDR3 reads CASSQAGGIGTEAFF. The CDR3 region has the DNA TGTGCCAGCAGCCAAGCGGGTGGAATTGGCACTGAAGCTTTCTTT. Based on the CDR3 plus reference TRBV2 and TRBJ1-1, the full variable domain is EPEVTQTPSHQVTQMGQEVILRCVPISNHLYFYWYRQILGQKVEFLVSFYNNEISEKSEIFDDQFSVERPDGSNFTLKIRSTKLEDSAMYFCASSQAGGIGTEAFFGQGTRLTVV.

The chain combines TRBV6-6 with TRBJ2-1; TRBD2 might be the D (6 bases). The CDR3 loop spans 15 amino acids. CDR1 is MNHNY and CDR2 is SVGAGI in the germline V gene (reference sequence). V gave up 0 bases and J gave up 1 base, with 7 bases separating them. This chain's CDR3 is CASSYSAGSYNEQFF. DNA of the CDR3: TGTGCCAGCAGTTACTCGGCGGGGTCCTACAATGAGCAGTTCTTC.

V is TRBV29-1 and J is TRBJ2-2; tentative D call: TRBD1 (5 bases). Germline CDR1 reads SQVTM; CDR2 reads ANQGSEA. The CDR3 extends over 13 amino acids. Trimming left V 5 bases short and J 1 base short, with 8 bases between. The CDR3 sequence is CSVSTGNTGELFF. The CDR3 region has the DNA TGCAGCGTTTCTACAGGGAACACCGGGGAGCTGTTTTTT.

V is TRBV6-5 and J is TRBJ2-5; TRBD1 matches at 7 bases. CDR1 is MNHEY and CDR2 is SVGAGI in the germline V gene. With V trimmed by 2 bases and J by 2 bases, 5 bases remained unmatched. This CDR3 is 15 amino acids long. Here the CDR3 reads CASSYTRTGQETQYF. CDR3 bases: TGTGCCAGCAGTTACACCCGGACAGGACAAGAGACCCAGTACTTC.

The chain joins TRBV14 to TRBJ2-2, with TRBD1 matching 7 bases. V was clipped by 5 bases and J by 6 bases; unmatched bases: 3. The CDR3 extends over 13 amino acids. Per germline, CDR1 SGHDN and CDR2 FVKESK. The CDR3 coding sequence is TGTGCCAGCAGCGACAGGGTCCCCGGGGAGCTGTTTTTT. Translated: CASSDRVPGELFF.

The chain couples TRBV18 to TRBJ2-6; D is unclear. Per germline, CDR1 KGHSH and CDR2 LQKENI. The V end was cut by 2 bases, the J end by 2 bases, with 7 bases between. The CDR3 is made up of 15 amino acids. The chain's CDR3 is CASSPFEAGANVLTF. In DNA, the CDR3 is TGTGCCAGCTCACCATTTGAGGCTGGGGCCAACGTCCTGACTTTC.

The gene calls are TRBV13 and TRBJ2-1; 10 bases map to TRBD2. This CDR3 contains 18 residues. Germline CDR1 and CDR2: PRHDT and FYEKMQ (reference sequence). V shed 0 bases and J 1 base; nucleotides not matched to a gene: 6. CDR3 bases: TGTGCCAGCAGCTTAGGCATAGGGACTAGCGCTTCCTACAATGAGCAGTTCTTC. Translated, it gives CASSLGIGTSASYNEQFF.